Listed below are T cell receptor beta chains from one sample, sequenced in a study of CD8+ T cells in alopecia areata. The method was immunoSEQ multiplex PCR; TCRdb's version includes in-frame clones alone and lacks a portion of them. This repertoire shows tens of thousands of clones, around 46% found once; its top ten account for over 20%. The source was CD8+ T cells sorted from blood, collected at approximately week 39, from a patient treated with tofacitinib. All receptors derive from a human donor with alopecia areata. CDR3s include the opening cysteine and the closing phenylalanine or tryptophan. Fields, in order: V gene, clone size, J gene, CDR3 length, D gene, CDR3 protein, CDR3 DNA. D genes are given only for firm matches. Some rows mark clone size as missing; the rest say once, few, many or name a class of expanded clone.

TRBV5-1	.	TRBJ2-3	16	TRBD2	CASSLVWEGLTDTQYF	TGCGCCAGCAGCTTGGTTTGGGAGGGCCTCACAGATACGCAGTATTTT
TRBV7-9	.	TRBJ2-3	16	.	CASSIGTKISTDTQYF	TGTGCCAGCAGCATAGGGACAAAGATTAGCACAGATACGCAGTATTTT
TRBV30	.	TRBJ1-2	13	TRBD1	CAWSTGQGGGYTF	TGTGCCTGGAGCACCGGACAGGGGGGAGGCTACACCTTC
TRBV7-9	few	TRBJ2-7	14	.	CASSQPGIPYEQYF	TGTGCCAGCAGCCAGCCCGGGATTCCCTACGAGCAGTACTTC
TRBV7-9	few	TRBJ2-4	16	TRBD2	CASSSRDGRSKNIQYF	TGTGCCAGCAGCTCCCGGGACGGGAGGTCCAAAAACATTCAGTACTTC
TRBV30	few	TRBJ2-3	11	.	CAWQPRDTQYF	TGTGCCTGGCAACCCCGGGATACGCAGTATTTT
TRBV29-1	.	TRBJ2-2	19	TRBD2	CSVEATTRRLAGASGELFF	TGCAGCGTTGAAGCAACCACCCGACGACTAGCGGGAGCGTCCGGGGAGCTGTTTTTT
TRBV7-2	few	TRBJ2-1	14	.	CASSLRGGNNEQFF	TGTGCCAGCAGCCTCCGGGGAGGAAACAATGAGCAGTTCTTC
TRBV23-1	.	TRBJ1-5	13	.	CASARQRNQPQHF	TGCGCCAGCGCGAGACAGCGAAATCAGCCCCAGCATTTT
TRBV29-1	.	TRBJ2-1	20	TRBD2	CSVVGARRLAGDHSYNEQFF	TGCAGCGTTGTGGGGGCGCGGAGACTAGCGGGAGATCATTCCTACAATGAGCAGTTCTTC
TRBV9	once	TRBJ2-7	14	TRBD1	CASSPGQGANEQYF	TGTGCCAGCAGCCCGGGACAGGGGGCAAACGAGCAGTACTTC
TRBV12-2	.	TRBJ2-1	12	.	CASSPLGPEQFF	TGTGCCAGCAGCCCCCTAGGGCCTGAGCAGTTCTTC
TRBV7-9	.	TRBJ2-1	18	.	CASSPSPQDTSSYNEQFF	TGTGCCAGCAGCCCCAGCCCCCAAGACACAAGCTCCTACAATGAGCAGTTCTTC
TRBV4-1	.	TRBJ2-7	15	.	CASSSRSTLAYEQYF	TGCGCCAGCAGCTCCAGGTCGACGTTGGCCTACGAGCAGTACTTC
TRBV30	.	TRBJ1-2	14	TRBD1	CAWSANRGLDGYTF	TGTGCCTGGAGTGCCAACAGGGGGCTGGATGGCTACACCTTC
TRBV27	.	TRBJ1-5	14	TRBD1	CASSDRGGNQPQHF	TGTGCCAGCAGCGACAGGGGAGGCAATCAGCCCCAGCATTTT
TRBV29-1	few	TRBJ2-1	15	.	CSVVVASRTNNEQFF	TGCAGCGTTGTTGTCGCTAGCAGAACAAACAATGAGCAGTTCTTC
TRBV13	few	TRBJ2-1	13	.	CASLSEAGHEQFF	TGTGCCAGCCTCTCGGAGGCAGGGCATGAGCAGTTCTTC
TRBV28	.	TRBJ2-7	11	.	CASSPGGQQYF	TGTGCCAGCAGTCCCGGGGGCCAGCAGTACTTC
TRBV29-1	few	TRBJ2-2	13	.	CSVELARPGELFF	TGCAGCGTTGAATTGGCGCGCCCCGGGGAGCTGTTTTTT
TRBV7-2	few	TRBJ1-5	15	.	CASSLYGNSNQPQHF	TGTGCCAGCAGCTTGTACGGGAATAGCAATCAGCCCCAGCATTTT
TRBV7-8	few	TRBJ2-7	13	.	CASSWGRAYEQYF	TGTGCCAGCAGCTGGGGCAGGGCGTACGAGCAGTACTTC
TRBV29-1	.	TRBJ1-2	12	.	CSVEATEPGYTF	TGCAGCGTTGAAGCGACAGAGCCAGGCTACACCTTC
TRBV7-6	.	TRBJ2-5	13	.	CASSLEREGTQYF	TGTGCCAGCAGCTTAGAACGGGAAGGGACCCAGTACTTC
TRBV7-2	.	TRBJ2-7	13	.	CASSLLVGYEQYF	TGTGCCAGCAGCTTATTGGTGGGCTACGAGCAGTACTTC
TRBV7-2	.	TRBJ2-5	16	TRBD1	CASSLDGRGHGETQYF	TGTGCCAGCAGCTTGGACGGCAGGGGGCACGGGGAGACCCAGTACTTC
TRBV19	.	TRBJ2-3	14	.	CASRLGTSNSPQYF	TGTGCCAGTAGACTCGGGACATCCAACTCCCCGCAGTATTTT
TRBV4-1	.	TRBJ2-7	16	TRBD1	CASSQELGQISYEQYF	TGCGCCAGCAGCCAAGAATTGGGACAGATCTCCTACGAGCAGTACTTC
TRBV27	.	TRBJ2-7	14	TRBD1	CASSLGQGSYEQYF	TGTGCCAGCAGTTTAGGACAGGGGTCCTACGAGCAGTACTTC
TRBV29-1	.	TRBJ1-1	12	.	CSVWGGSGEAFF	TGCAGCGTTTGGGGTGGGTCAGGAGAAGCTTTCTTT
TRBV7-9	.	TRBJ1-1	13	.	CASSREGYTEAFF	TGTGCCAGCAGCCGAGAGGGATACACTGAAGCTTTCTTT
TRBV29-1	.	TRBJ1-3	11	.	CSVPGGNTIYF	TGCAGCGTCCCGGGTGGAAACACCATATATTTT
TRBV27	.	TRBJ1-1	15	.	CASSQMGRVVTEAFF	TGTGCCAGCAGTCAAATGGGACGGGTGGTAACTGAAGCTTTCTTT
TRBV7-6	medium-sized	TRBJ2-1	14	.	CASSLSGLFNEQFF	TGTGCCAGCAGCTTATCGGGATTATTCAATGAGCAGTTCTTC
TRBV29-1	few	TRBJ2-7	16	.	CSVEDESGQTPYEQYF	TGCAGCGTTGAAGATGAGTCCGGACAGACGCCCTACGAGCAGTACTTC
TRBV10-3	.	TRBJ2-1	14	.	CAISDEASDNEQFF	TGTGCCATCAGTGATGAGGCATCCGACAATGAGCAGTTCTTC
TRBV27	few	TRBJ2-2	14	.	CASHHGSRTGELFF	TGTGCCAGCCATCACGGGAGTCGTACCGGGGAGCTGTTTTTT
TRBV29-1	few	TRBJ1-2	11	TRBD1	CSVIQGDGYTF	TGCAGCGTTATACAGGGGGATGGCTACACCTTC
TRBV27	.	TRBJ2-1	12	.	CASSDQGNEQFF	TGTGCCAGCAGTGACCAGGGAAATGAGCAGTTCTTC
TRBV30	.	TRBJ1-1	14	.	CAWSEGVGNTEAFF	TGTGCCTGGAGTGAAGGGGTAGGAAACACTGAAGCTTTCTTT
TRBV29-1	.	TRBJ2-7	12	.	CSVEDSGIDPYF	TGCAGCGTTGAAGATAGTGGGATTGATCCGTACTTC
TRBV4-3	few	TRBJ2-7	13	.	CASSQDRGYEQYF	TGCGCCAGCAGCCAAGATAGGGGGTACGAGCAGTACTTC
TRBV27	.	TRBJ2-2	13	.	CASSLPGIGELFF	TGTGCCAGCAGTCTACCAGGGATCGGGGAGCTGTTTTTT
TRBV7-2	.	TRBJ2-2	18	.	CASSSRRVTGANTGELFF	TGTGCCAGCAGCTCCCGCCGGGTGACGGGAGCCAACACCGGGGAGCTGTTTTTT
TRBV11-2	few	TRBJ2-1	17	TRBD2	CASSIYPQRDERNEQFF	TGTGCCAGCAGCATTTATCCTCAGCGGGACGAGAGAAATGAGCAGTTCTTC
TRBV27	.	TRBJ2-3	18	TRBD1	CASSSLRDRGSSTDTQYF	TGTGCCAGCAGTTCCCTCCGGGACAGGGGGTCCAGCACAGATACGCAGTATTTT
TRBV14	few	TRBJ2-7	15	TRBD2	CASSQGSGSPWEQYF	TGTGCCAGCAGCCAAGGTAGCGGGAGCCCTTGGGAGCAGTACTTC
TRBV25-1	.	TRBJ2-7	14	.	CASSGSGGSYEQYF	TGTGCCAGCAGTGGAAGTGGGGGTAGCTACGAGCAGTACTTC
TRBV19	.	TRBJ2-7	16	TRBD2	CASSTPLAGLTYEQYF	TGTGCCAGTAGTACTCCACTAGCGGGATTAACCTACGAGCAGTACTTC
TRBV4-2	.	TRBJ2-5	13	TRBD2	CASEKAGEETQYF	TGTGCCAGCGAAAAAGCGGGAGAAGAGACCCAGTACTTC